Listed below are T cell receptor beta chains from one sample, sequenced in a study of blood T cell repertoires in COVID-19. TCRdb's copy holds only in-frame clones and misses some; the assay was immunoSEQ multiplex PCR. Of under 250,000 clones detected, approximately 90% appear once; the ten largest clones hold just over 2.5%. Sequencing input: PBMCs or T cells enriched from blood (not recorded which). The receptors come from a woman younger than 45 with acute COVID-19. CDR3s include the opening cysteine and the closing phenylalanine or tryptophan. A D gene is named only where the DNA matches it firmly. Clone size is stated in some rows and not others, as once, few, many or a class when expanded.

clone_size d_call j_call v_call cdr3_nt cdr3_aa
- TRBD1 TRBJ2-7 TRBV7-2 TGTGCCAGCAGCTTAGCAGGGGGCATCTCCTACGAGCAGTACTTC CASSLAGGISYEQYF
- - TRBJ1-4 TRBV6-1 TGTGCCAGCAGTGAGAGGGATAATGAAAAACTGTTTTTT CASSERDNEKLFF
few - TRBJ1-5 TRBV28 TGTGCCAGCAGTTCGCCCAGGGTGAGCAATCAGCCCCAGCATTTT CASSSPRVSNQPQHF
- TRBD1 TRBJ1-2 TRBV6-5 TGTGCCAGCAGTTACGGGGACAGGGTTTCAATCTATGGCTACACCTTC CASSYGDRVSIYGYTF
- - TRBJ1-5 TRBV12-1 TGTGCCAGCAGCTTTGGACTCCGGTTGCATCAGCCCCAGCATTTT CASSFGLRLHQPQHF
once - TRBJ1-5 TRBV6-5 TGTGCCGGATGGGGGGGAGGTCCCAATCAGCCCCAGCATTTT CAGWGGGPNQPQHF
- - TRBJ2-7 TRBV6-2/TRBV6-3 TGTGCCAGCAGTGCCAGGGGAACCAAATCCTACGAGCAGTACTTC CASSARGTKSYEQYF
- - TRBJ1-2 TRBV28 TGTGCCAGCGTTGGCAGGGATTTATCTCCCAGTCGGCCAGGGACTCACTTC CASVGRDLSPSRPGTHF
- TRBD1 TRBJ2-1 TRBV19 TGTGCCAGTAGTATTGCCGGGACAGGGGGCTCCTACAATGAGCAGTTCTTC CASSIAGTGGSYNEQFF
- - TRBJ1-2 TRBV4-3 TGCGCCAGCAGCCAAGACTATGGGGGGGCCTATGGCTACACCTTC CASSQDYGGAYGYTF
- - TRBJ1-5 TRBV12-3/TRBV12-4 TGTGCCAGCAGCTCCGGTCGGGGGCCCCAGCATTTT CASSSGRGPQHF
- TRBD1 TRBJ1-6 TRBV5-8 TGTGCCAGCAGCTATACGGGACAGAGCTCCTATAATTCACCCCTCCACTTT CASSYTGQSSYNSPLHF
once TRBD1 TRBJ1-3 TRBV6-6 TGTGCCAGCAGGGACAGGGGGCACTCTGGAAACACCATATATTTT CASRDRGHSGNTIYF
few TRBD1 TRBJ1-6 TRBV4-3 TGCGCCAGCAGCCAAGAACAGGGGTGGAATTCACCCCTCCACTTT CASSQEQGWNSPLHF
- - TRBJ1-1 TRBV29-1 TGCAGCGTTGCAGGTGGGGCGGGGATGAACACTGAAGCTTTCTTT CSVAGGAGMNTEAFF
- - TRBJ1-1 TRBV6-5 TGTGCCAGCAGTTCTAACACTGAAGCTTTCTTT CASSSNTEAFF
once - TRBJ1-2 TRBV30 TGTGCCTCCTACACAGGCGGCTACACCTTC CASYTGGYTF
- TRBD2 TRBJ2-3 TRBV5-1 TGCGCCAGCAGCTTTGCGGGAGGCACAGATACGCAGTATTTT CASSFAGGTDTQYF
- - TRBJ2-7 TRBV25-1 TGTGCCAGCAGTGAGCCCAAGGAGGGTACCTACGAGCAGTACTTC CASSEPKEGTYEQYF
- - TRBJ1-4 TRBV27 TGTGCCAGCAGTACCACAGGGACGACTAATGAAAAACTGTTTTTT CASSTTGTTNEKLFF
- - TRBJ1-5 TRBV6-5 TGTGCCAGCAGTCGGACAGACAATCAGCCCCAGCATTTT CASSRTDNQPQHF
- TRBD1 TRBJ1-1 TRBV3-1/TRBV3-2 TGTGCCAGCAGTCAAAACAGGGGTGGTGAAGCTTTCTTT CASSQNRGGEAFF
- TRBD1 TRBJ2-7 TRBV18 TGTGCCAGCTCGTCGACAGGGAGAGGGTCCTACGAGCAGTACTTC CASSSTGRGSYEQYF
- - TRBJ2-1 TRBV11-3 TGTGCCAGCAGCCGTAGGGGGGGCTCCTACAATGAGCAGTTCTTC CASSRRGGSYNEQFF
- TRBD1 TRBJ1-2 TRBV2 TGTGCCAGCAGTGTGGAGGGACAGGGGCCCAGGGGCTACACCTTC CASSVEGQGPRGYTF
- - TRBJ2-7 TRBV29-1 TGCAGCGTTGAGAGCCCGAGCTCCTACGAGCAGTACTTC CSVESPSSYEQYF
- TRBD1 TRBJ2-1 TRBV5-1 TGCGCCAGCAGCTTGGGGACAGGCGGTGATGAGCAGTTCTTC CASSLGTGGDEQFF
- - TRBJ1-5 TRBV18 TGTGCCAGCTCACCGTTTCTCCGGACAGAGGGGAATCAGCCCCAGCATTTT CASSPFLRTEGNQPQHF
- TRBD2 TRBJ2-1 TRBV11-2 TGTGCCAGCAAAACGGTGCGGGGGGCCAACAATGAGCAGTTCTTC CASKTVRGANNEQFF
- - TRBJ1-1 TRBV19 TGTGCCAGCGAGCAGAACAGGGATAAGATTTTCTTT CASEQNRDKIFF
once TRBD1 TRBJ1-2 TRBV5-6 TGTGCCAGCAGCTCAAGGACAGGGGGCTTGTATGGCTACACCTTC CASSSRTGGLYGYTF
few TRBD1 TRBJ1-5 TRBV6-5 TGTGCCAGCAGCCCACAGGGGAGCAATCAGCCCCAGCATTTT CASSPQGSNQPQHF